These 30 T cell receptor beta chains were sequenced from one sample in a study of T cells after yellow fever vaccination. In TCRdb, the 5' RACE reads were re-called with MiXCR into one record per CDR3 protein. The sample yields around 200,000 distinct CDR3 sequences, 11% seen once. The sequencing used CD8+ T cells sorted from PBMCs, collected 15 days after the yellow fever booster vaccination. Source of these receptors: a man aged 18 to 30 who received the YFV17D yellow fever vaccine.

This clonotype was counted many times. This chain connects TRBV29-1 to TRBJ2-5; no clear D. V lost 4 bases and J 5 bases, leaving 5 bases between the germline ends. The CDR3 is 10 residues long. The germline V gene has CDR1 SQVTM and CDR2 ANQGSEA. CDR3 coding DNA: TGCAGCGTTGTTCGGGAGACCCAGTACTTC. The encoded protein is CSVVRETQYF. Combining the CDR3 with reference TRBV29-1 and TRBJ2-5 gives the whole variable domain SAVISQKPSRDICQRGTSLTIQCQVDSQVTMMFWYRQQPGQSLTLIATANQGSEATYESGFVIDKFPISRPNLTFSTLTVSNMSPEDSSIYLCSVVRETQYFGPGTRLLVL.

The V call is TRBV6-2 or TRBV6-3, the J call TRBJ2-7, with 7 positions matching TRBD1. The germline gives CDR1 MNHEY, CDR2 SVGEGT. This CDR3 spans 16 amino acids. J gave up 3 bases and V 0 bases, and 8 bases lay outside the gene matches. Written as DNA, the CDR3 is TGTGCCAGCAGTTACTCTTACACCGGGACAGTCTACGAGCAGTACGTC. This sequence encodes CASSYSYTGTVYEQYV.

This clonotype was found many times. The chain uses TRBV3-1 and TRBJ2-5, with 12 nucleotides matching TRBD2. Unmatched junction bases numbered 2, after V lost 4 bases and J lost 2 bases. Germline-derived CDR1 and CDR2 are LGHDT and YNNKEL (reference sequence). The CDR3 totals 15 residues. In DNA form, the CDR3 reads TGTGCCAGCAGCCCCGGGACTAGCGGGCAAGAGACCCAGTACTTC. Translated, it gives CASSPGTSGQETQYF.

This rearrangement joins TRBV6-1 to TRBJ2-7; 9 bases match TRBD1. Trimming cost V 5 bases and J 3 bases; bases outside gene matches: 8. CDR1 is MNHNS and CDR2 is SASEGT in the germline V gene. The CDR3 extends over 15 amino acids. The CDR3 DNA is TGTGCCAGCAGTCCGGGACAGGGAAAGATCTACGAGCAGTACTTC. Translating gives CASSPGQGKIYEQYF.

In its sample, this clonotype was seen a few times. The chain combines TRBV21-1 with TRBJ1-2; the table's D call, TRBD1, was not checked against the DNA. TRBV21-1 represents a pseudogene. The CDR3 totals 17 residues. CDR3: CASSEPGTGALGRGYTF. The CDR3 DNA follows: TGTGCCAGCAGCGAACCCGGGACAGGGGCCCTAGGACGGGGCTACACCTTC.

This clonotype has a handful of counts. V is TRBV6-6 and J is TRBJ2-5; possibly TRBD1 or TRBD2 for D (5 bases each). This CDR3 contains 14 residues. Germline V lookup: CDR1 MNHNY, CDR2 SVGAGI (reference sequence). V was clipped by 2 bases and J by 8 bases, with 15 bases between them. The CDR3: CASSYRDRGGTQYF. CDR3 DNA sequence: TGTGCCAGCAGTTACCGGGACCGTGGTGGCACCCAGTACTTC.

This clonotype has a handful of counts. CDR3 sequence: CASSGGQASSYNEQFF. In DNA, the CDR3 is TGTGCCAGCAGCGGGGGACAGGCCAGCTCCTACAATGAGCAGTTCTTC. The chain combines TRBV5-6 with TRBJ2-1; 8 bases line up with TRBD1. Germline CDR1 reads SGHDT; CDR2 reads YYEEEE. The CDR3 consists of 16 residues. Trimming took 4 bases from V and 0 from J; bases not matched to a gene: 6.

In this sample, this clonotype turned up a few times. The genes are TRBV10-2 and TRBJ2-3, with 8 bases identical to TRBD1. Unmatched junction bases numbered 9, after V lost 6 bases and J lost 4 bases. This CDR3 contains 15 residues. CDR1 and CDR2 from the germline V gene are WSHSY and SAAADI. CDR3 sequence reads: CASSTGGDGADTQYF. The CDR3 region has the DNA TGCGCCAGCAGCACAGGGGGAGATGGCGCAGATACGCAGTATTTT.

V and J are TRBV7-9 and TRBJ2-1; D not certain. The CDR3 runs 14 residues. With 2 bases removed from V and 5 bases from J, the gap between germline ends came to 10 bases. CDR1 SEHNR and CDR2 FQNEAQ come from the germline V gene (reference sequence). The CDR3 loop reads CASSLRPQNNEQFF. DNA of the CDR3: TGTGCCAGCAGCTTACGTCCCCAGAACAATGAGCAGTTCTTC.

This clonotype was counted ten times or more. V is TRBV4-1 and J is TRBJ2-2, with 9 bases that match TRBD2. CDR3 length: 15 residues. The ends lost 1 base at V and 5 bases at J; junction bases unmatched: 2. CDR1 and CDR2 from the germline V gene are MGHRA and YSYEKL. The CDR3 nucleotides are TGCGCCAGCAGCCAAGTGGCGGGGGGGACCGGGGAGCTGTTTTTT. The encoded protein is CASSQVAGGTGELFF.

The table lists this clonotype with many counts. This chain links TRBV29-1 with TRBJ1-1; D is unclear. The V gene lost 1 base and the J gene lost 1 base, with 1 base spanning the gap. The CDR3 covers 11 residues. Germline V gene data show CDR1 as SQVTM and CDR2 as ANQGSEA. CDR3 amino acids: CSVEGNTEAFF. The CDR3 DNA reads TGCAGCGTTGAAGGGAACACTGAAGCTTTCTTT.

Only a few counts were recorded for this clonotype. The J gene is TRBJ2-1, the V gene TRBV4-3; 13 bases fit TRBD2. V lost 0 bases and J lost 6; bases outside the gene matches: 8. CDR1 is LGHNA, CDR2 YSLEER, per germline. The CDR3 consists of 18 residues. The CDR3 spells CASSQEGTSGVLGNEQFF. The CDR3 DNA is TGCGCCAGCAGCCAAGAAGGGACTAGCGGGGTCCTTGGCAATGAGCAGTTCTTC.

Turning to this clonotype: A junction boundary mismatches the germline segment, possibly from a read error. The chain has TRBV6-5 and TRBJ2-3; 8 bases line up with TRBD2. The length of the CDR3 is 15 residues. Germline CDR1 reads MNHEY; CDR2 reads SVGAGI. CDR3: CASSYSAGGTVTQYF. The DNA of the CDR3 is TGTGCCAGCAGTTACTCCGCGGGGGGCACAGTTACGCAGTATTTT.

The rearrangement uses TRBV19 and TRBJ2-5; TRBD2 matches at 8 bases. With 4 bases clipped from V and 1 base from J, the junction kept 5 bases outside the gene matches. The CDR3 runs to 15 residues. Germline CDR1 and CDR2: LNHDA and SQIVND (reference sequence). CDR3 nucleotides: TGTGCCAGTAGTACGGCGGGGGGAGTCCAAGAGACCCAGTACTTC. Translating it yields CASSTAGGVQETQYF.

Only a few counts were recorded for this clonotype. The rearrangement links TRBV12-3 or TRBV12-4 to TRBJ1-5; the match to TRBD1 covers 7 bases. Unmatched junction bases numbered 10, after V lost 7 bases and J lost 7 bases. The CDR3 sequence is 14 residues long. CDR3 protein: CASTTTGQGQPQHF. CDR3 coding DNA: TGTGCCAGCACCACGACAGGGCAAGGACAGCCCCAGCATTTT.

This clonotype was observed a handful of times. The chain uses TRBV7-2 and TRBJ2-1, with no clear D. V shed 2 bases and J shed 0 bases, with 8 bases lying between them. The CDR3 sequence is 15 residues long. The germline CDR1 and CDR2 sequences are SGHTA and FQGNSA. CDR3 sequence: CASSLLLSSYNEQFF. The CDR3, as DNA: TGTGCCAGCAGCTTACTGCTCAGCTCCTACAATGAGCAGTTCTTC.

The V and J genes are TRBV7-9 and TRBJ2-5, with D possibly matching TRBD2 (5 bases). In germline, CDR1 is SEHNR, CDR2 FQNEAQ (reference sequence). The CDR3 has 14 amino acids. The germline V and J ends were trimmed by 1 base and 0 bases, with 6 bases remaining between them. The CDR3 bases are TGTGCCAGCAGCTTAGTAGCGCACCAAGAGACCCAGTACTTC. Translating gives CASSLVAHQETQYF.

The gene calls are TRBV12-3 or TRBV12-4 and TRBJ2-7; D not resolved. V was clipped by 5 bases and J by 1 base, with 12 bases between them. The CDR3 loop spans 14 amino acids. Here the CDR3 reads CASSLVDQSYEQYV. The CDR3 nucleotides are TGTGCCAGCAGTCTGGTGGATCAGTCCTACGAGCAGTACGTC.

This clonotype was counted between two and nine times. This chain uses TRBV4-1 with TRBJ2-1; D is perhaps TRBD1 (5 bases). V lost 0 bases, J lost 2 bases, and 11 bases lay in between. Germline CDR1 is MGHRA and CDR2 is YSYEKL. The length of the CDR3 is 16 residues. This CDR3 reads CASSQEDLGPYNEQFF. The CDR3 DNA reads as TGCGCCAGCAGCCAAGAGGATCTGGGGCCCTACAATGAGCAGTTCTTC.

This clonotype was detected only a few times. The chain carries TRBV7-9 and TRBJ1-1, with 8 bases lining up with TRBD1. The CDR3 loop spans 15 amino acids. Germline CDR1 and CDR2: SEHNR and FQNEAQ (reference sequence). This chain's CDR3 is CAETGDFWMNTEAFF. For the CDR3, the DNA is TGTGCAGAGACAGGGGATTTTTGGATGAACACTGAAGCTTTCTTT.

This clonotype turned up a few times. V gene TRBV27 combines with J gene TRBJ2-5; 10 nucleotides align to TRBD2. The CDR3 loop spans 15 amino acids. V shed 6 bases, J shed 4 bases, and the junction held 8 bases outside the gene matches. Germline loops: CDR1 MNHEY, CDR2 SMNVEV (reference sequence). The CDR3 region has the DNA TGTGCCAGCAGGACGACGGGACTAGCGCGAGAGACCCAGTACTTC. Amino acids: CASRTTGLARETQYF.

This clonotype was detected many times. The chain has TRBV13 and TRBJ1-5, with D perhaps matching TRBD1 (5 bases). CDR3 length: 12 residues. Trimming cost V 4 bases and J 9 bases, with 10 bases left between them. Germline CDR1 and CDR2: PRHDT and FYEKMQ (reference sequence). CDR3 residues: CASSSGSGPQHF. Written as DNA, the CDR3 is TGTGCCAGCAGCTCAGGGTCAGGGCCCCAGCATTTT.

In DNA form, the CDR3 reads TGTGCCAGCAGTGAATGGGCTTACACAGATACGCAGTATTTT. It encodes CASSEWAYTDTQYF. The rearrangement links TRBV6-1 to TRBJ2-3; D remains unclear. Germline V gives CDR1 MNHNS, CDR2 SASEGT. The CDR3 sequence is 14 residues long. Trimming left V 2 bases short and J 2 bases short, with 8 bases between.

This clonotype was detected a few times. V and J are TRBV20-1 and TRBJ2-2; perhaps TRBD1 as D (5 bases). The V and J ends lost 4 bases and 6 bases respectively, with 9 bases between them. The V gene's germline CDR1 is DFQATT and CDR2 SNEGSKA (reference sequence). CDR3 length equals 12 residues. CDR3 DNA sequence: TGCAGTGCTACCGACAGACCCGGGGAGCTGTTTTTT. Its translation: CSATDRPGELFF.

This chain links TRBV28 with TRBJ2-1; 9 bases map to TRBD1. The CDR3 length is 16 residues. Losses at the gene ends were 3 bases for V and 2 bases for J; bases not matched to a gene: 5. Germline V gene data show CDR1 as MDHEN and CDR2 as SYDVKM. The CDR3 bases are TGTGCCAGCAGTTTCATAACAGGGGGCCCCTACAATGAGCAGTTCTTC. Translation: CASSFITGGPYNEQFF.

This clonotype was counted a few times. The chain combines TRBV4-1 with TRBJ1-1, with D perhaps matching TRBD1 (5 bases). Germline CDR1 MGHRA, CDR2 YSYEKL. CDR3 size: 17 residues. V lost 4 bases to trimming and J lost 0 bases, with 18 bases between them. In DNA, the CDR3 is TGCGCCAGCAGCCCTAGCATCCCCGGACAAATGAACACTGAAGCTTTCTTT. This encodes CASSPSIPGQMNTEAFF.

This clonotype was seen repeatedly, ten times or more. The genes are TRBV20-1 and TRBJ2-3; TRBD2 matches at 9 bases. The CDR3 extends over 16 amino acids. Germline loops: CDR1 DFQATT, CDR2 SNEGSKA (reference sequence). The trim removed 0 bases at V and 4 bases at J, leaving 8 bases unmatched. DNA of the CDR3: TGCAGTGCTAGAGATATAGCTAGCGGGGATGCAGATACGCAGTATTTT. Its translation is CSARDIASGDADTQYF.

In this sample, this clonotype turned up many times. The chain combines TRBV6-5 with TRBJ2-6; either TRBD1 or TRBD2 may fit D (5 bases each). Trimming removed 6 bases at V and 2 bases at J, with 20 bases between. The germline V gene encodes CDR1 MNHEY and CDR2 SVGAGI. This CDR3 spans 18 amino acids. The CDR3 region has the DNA TGTGCCAGCAGGATCGACAGACAAGGAGGCCCTGGGGCCAACGTCCTGACTTTC. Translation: CASRIDRQGGPGANVLTF.

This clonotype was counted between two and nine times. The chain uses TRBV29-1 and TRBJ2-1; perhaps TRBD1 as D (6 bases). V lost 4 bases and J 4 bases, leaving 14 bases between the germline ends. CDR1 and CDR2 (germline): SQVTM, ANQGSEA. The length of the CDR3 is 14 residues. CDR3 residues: CSVVFQGIYNEQFF. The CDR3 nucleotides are TGCAGCGTTGTCTTCCAGGGGATTTACAATGAGCAGTTCTTC.

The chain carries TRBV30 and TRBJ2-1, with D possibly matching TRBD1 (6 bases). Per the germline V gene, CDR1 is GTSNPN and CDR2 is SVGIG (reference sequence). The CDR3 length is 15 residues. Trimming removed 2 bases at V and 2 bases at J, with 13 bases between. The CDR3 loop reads CAWSPAGDPYNEQFF. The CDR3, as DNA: TGTGCCTGGAGTCCCGCAGGGGATCCCTACAATGAGCAGTTCTTC.